The 24 T cell receptor beta chains listed next were all sequenced from one sample in a study of spatial heterogeneity in lung cancer. TCRdb analysed the 5' RACE reads with MiXCR anew, one entry per CDR3 protein. The repertoire holds 40,000 to 50,000 distinct CDR3 sequences, with approximately 14% as singletons. Time point of the sample: sample taken at primary tumor resection. The authors sequenced whole RNA from tumor, nontumor lung or frozen PBMC without sorting. Sequenced here: PBMCs, sampled at surgery. The receptors here all came from a male donor with early-stage non-small cell lung cancer.

CDR3 loop: CASREGRGSPLHF. The CDR3 DNA reads TGTGCCAGTAGGGAGGGCAGGGGATCACCCCTCCACTTT. This chain joins TRBV19 and TRBJ1-6; tentatively, D is TRBD1 (6 bases). CDR1 LNHDA and CDR2 SQIVND come from the germline V gene (reference sequence). Trimming shortened V by 6 bases and J by 10 bases, and 13 bases separated the two germline ends. This CDR3 is built from 13 residues.

This clonotype has ten or more counts. The rearrangement links TRBV5-1 to TRBJ1-1; no clear D gene. Per the germline V gene, CDR1 is SGHRS and CDR2 is YFSETQ. The CDR3 extends over 13 amino acids. The V end was cut by 5 bases, the J end by 2 bases, with 10 bases between. The CDR3 DNA is TGCGCCAGCAGGCCTGGGGTTAACACTGAAGCTTTCTTT. It specifies CASRPGVNTEAFF.

This clonotype showed up just a few times. CDR3 nucleotides: TGTGCCAGCAGCTTAGGGACTACGACCCGCAATGAGCAGTTCTTC. It encodes CASSLGTTTRNEQFF. J is TRBJ2-1 and V is TRBV7-9; D possibly corresponds to TRBD2 (6 bases). V was pared by 1 base and J by 6 bases, with 13 bases between. The CDR3 totals 15 residues. CDR1 and CDR2 (germline): SEHNR, FQNEAQ (reference sequence).

This clonotype was observed a few times. The chain links TRBV11-2 to TRBJ1-4; TRBD1 matches at 11 bases. V shed 5 bases, J shed 8 bases, and the junction held 7 bases outside the gene matches. Looked up from germline, CDR1 is SGHAT and CDR2 is FQNNGV. CDR3 length: 15 amino acids. The CDR3 region has the DNA TGTGCCAGCAGCCCTCGGACAGGGGGCTGGGAAAAACTGTTTTTT. Encoded protein: CASSPRTGGWEKLFF. Using reference TRBV11-2 and TRBJ1-4 for the parts outside the CDR3, the full variable domain is EAGVAQSPRYKIIEKRQSVAFWCNPISGHATLYWYQQILGQGPKLLIQFQNNGVVDDSQLPKDRFSAERLKGVDSTLKIQPAKLEDSAVYLCASSPRTGGWEKLFFGSGTQLSVL.

The chain links TRBV28 to TRBJ2-2; 7 bases align to TRBD1. V shed 6 bases and J 8 bases; nucleotides not matched to a gene: 12. CDR3 size: 15 residues. Germline CDR1 MDHEN, CDR2 SYDVKM. The CDR3 DNA reads as TGTGCCAGCAGCTTCACAGAGCCAGGGGGTGGGGAGCTGTTTTTT. Translated, it gives CASSFTEPGGGELFF.

The rearrangement links TRBV5-1 to TRBJ2-3; D gene uncertain. Germline CDR1 is SGHRS and CDR2 is YFSETQ. There are 12 residues in the CDR3. The V and J ends lost 2 bases and 4 bases respectively, with 5 bases between them. CDR3 DNA: TGCGCCAGCAGCTTTACAGCAGATACGCAGTATTTT. Protein: CASSFTADTQYF.

The rearrangement uses TRBV20-1 and TRBJ1-5; maybe TRBD1 (6 bases). V shed 2 bases and J shed 1 base, with 12 bases lying between them. Germline V lookup: CDR1 DFQATT, CDR2 SNEGSKA (reference sequence). The CDR3 extends over 15 amino acids. In nucleotides, the CDR3 is TGCAGTGCTAGACCCCCAACAGGGAGCAATCAGCCCCAGCATTTT. Translation gives CSARPPTGSNQPQHF.

The chain joins TRBV20-1 to TRBJ2-1, with D possibly TRBD2 on 5 matching bases. Per the germline V gene, CDR1 is DFQATT and CDR2 is SNEGSKA (reference sequence). The CDR3 spans 16 residues. Trimming stripped 2 bases from V and 0 bases from J, with 14 bases between. In DNA form, the CDR3 reads TGCAGTGCTAGAAATCCAGTGGGGAGCTCCTACAATGAGCAGTTCTTC. As protein: CSARNPVGSSYNEQFF.

The CDR3 coding sequence is TGTGCCAGCAGTTTATTCAGGGACAGGGCAATCTACGAGCAGTACTTC. Its translation: CASSLFRDRAIYEQYF. This chain connects TRBV27 to TRBJ2-7; 9 positions agree with TRBD1. The CDR3 runs 16 residues. V shed 1 base, J shed 3 bases, and the junction held 7 bases outside the gene matches. Germline values: CDR1 MNHEY, CDR2 SMNVEV (reference sequence).

This clonotype turned up a few times. The chain employs TRBV6-2 or TRBV6-3 and TRBJ2-1, with 9 bases that match TRBD2. CDR1 is MNHEY, CDR2 SVGEGT, per germline. The CDR3 is 16 amino acids. J lost 9 bases, V lost 2 bases, and 11 bases had no gene match. CDR3 loop: CASSYPGLATKGEQFF. The CDR3 DNA sequence: TGTGCCAGCAGTTACCCCGGACTAGCGACGAAGGGTGAGCAGTTCTTC.

In this sample, this clonotype turned up many times. The chain couples TRBV12-3 or TRBV12-4 to TRBJ1-6; D is unresolved. V gave up 3 bases and J gave up 6 bases, with 3 bases separating them. This CDR3 comprises 12 residues. For the CDR3, the DNA is TGTGCCAGCAGTTTCTCTAATTCACCCCTCCACTTT. This translates into CASSFSNSPLHF.

About this clonotype: A clone one base away is much larger, so this may be a read error. V and J are TRBV27 and TRBJ1-1, with D unclear. Trimming took 4 bases from V and 3 from J, leaving 15 bases between them. CDR3 length: 15 residues. Per the germline V gene, CDR1 is MNHEY and CDR2 is SMNVEV (reference sequence). The CDR3 region has the DNA TGTGCCAGCAGTTCTTATCAGCGGACTGACACTGAAGCTTTCTTT. It encodes CASSSYQRTDTEAFF.

This clonotype turned up a few times. The chain uses TRBV10-3 and TRBJ2-2; D gene ambiguous. The CDR3 has 14 residues. Trimming left V 2 bases short and J 5 bases short, with 9 bases between. Germline V lookup: CDR1 ENHRY, CDR2 SYGVKD. The chain's CDR3 is CAISEKSQTGELFF. The DNA of the CDR3 is TGTGCCATCAGTGAGAAGTCGCAGACCGGGGAGCTGTTTTTT.

This clonotype was observed at least ten times. The V and J genes are TRBV5-1 and TRBJ2-7; TRBD1 or TRBD2 may be the D gene (5 bases each). Germline V CDR1 and CDR2: SGHRS, YFSETQ. V gave up 0 bases and J gave up 2 bases, with 12 bases separating them. The CDR3 consists of 15 residues. This chain's CDR3 is CASSLVGPGAYEQYF. CDR3 DNA sequence: TGCGCCAGCAGCTTGGTGGGACCTGGAGCCTACGAGCAGTACTTC.

In this sample, this clonotype turned up a few times. The genes are TRBV10-3 and TRBJ2-7, with D unresolved. V dropped 6 bases and J dropped 2 bases, with 14 bases sitting between them. Germline-derived CDR1 and CDR2 are ENHRY and SYGVKD. CDR3 length: 14 residues. CDR3 DNA: TGTGCCATCAGCGCAATGGGATCAACCTACGAGCAGTACTTC. Its translation: CAISAMGSTYEQYF.

Many counts were recorded for this clonotype. The V gene is TRBV29-1, the J gene TRBJ2-5; 11 bases match TRBD2. The V and J ends lost 8 bases and 6 bases, in that order; junction bases with no gene match: 5. CDR1 is SQVTM and CDR2 is ANQGSEA in the germline V gene. The CDR3 is made up of 12 amino acids. The CDR3 region is CSQGTSGKTQYF. As DNA, the CDR3 is TGCAGCCAGGGGACTAGCGGAAAGACCCAGTACTTC. The whole variable domain, remainder taken from reference TRBV29-1 and TRBJ2-5, is SAVISQKPSRDICQRGTSLTIQCQVDSQVTMMFWYRQQPGQSLTLIATANQGSEATYESGFVIDKFPISRPNLTFSTLTVSNMSPEDSSIYLCSQGTSGKTQYFGPGTRLLVL.

This chain joins TRBV5-1 and TRBJ2-1, with TRBD2 as a possible D gene (5 bases). Trimming took off 2 bases at V and 6 bases at J, with 12 bases between the two ends. Germline V CDR1 and CDR2: SGHRS, YFSETQ. The CDR3 sequence is 14 residues long. CDR3 in amino acids: CASSFPSGSNEQFF. DNA of the CDR3: TGCGCCAGCAGCTTCCCCTCGGGGTCCAATGAGCAGTTCTTC.

This sequence joins TRBV25-1 and TRBJ2-7; no firm D call. V was clipped by 2 bases and J by 3 bases, with 5 bases between them. Germline V lookup: CDR1 MGHDK, CDR2 SYGVNS. This CDR3 comprises 12 residues. The CDR3 DNA sequence: TGTGCCAGCAGTGAAGTCAGCTACGAGCAGTACTTC. The encoded protein is CASSEVSYEQYF.

This sequence joins TRBV14 and TRBJ2-7; unclear D gene. V was trimmed by 2 bases and J by 3 bases, leaving 2 bases between them. The CDR3 extends over 11 amino acids. CDR1 SGHDN and CDR2 FVKESK come from the germline V gene. CDR3 sequence reads: CASSQFYEQYF. The CDR3 DNA reads as TGTGCCAGCAGCCAATTCTACGAGCAGTACTTC.

This chain joins TRBV29-1 and TRBJ1-5; 7 bases match TRBD1. From germline, CDR1 is SQVTM and CDR2 ANQGSEA. Trimming at V came to 6 bases and at J to 5 bases, leaving 13 bases not matched to a gene. The CDR3 totals 15 residues. Written as DNA, the CDR3 is TGCAGCGTCCTAAAAGGGGGCAACAGGGATCAGCCCCAGCATTTT. It codes for CSVLKGGNRDQPQHF.

V gene TRBV6-5 combines with J gene TRBJ1-1; 7 bases match TRBD1. This CDR3 region has 14 residues. In germline, CDR1 is MNHEY, CDR2 SVGAGI. The V and J ends lost 5 bases and 3 bases, in that order; junction bases with no gene match: 6. CDR3 DNA: TGTGCCAGCAGTCGGGGACAGTATTACACTGAAGCTTTCTTT. Translated, it gives CASSRGQYYTEAFF.

The chain is built from TRBV7-8 and TRBJ2-1; D is tentatively TRBD1 or TRBD2 (6 bases each). The CDR3 totals 16 residues. Germline lookup yields CDR1 SGHVS and CDR2 FQNEAQ. The V end was cut by 5 bases, the J end by 0 bases, with 14 bases between. The CDR3 protein is CASSPQGGLSYNEQFF. DNA for the CDR3: TGTGCCAGCAGCCCCCAAGGGGGACTCTCCTACAATGAGCAGTTCTTC. Variable domain in full (rest from reference TRBV7-8 and TRBJ2-1): GAGVSQSPRYKVAKRGQDVALRCDPISGHVSLFWYQQALGQGPEFLTYFQNEAQLDKSGLPSDRFFAERPEGSVSTLKIQRTQQEDSAVYLCASSPQGGLSYNEQFFGPGTRLTVL.

The chain links TRBV15 to TRBJ1-1, with D possibly TRBD1 on 5 matching bases. Trimming stripped 3 bases from V and 0 bases from J, with 8 bases between. The CDR3 length is 14 residues. Germline values: CDR1 LNHNV, CDR2 YYDKDF (reference sequence). The CDR3 protein is CATSRDILNTEAFF. The DNA for the CDR3 is TGTGCCACCAGCAGGGACATTTTGAACACTGAAGCTTTCTTT.

The chain uses TRBV12-3 or TRBV12-4 and TRBJ1-1; the match to TRBD1 covers 7 bases. V shed 3 bases, J shed 4 bases, and the junction held 2 bases outside the gene matches. The CDR3 extends over 13 amino acids. CDR3 nucleotide sequence: TGTGCCAGCAGTTTCGACAGGGCCACTGAAGCTTTCTTT. Its translation: CASSFDRATEAFF.